The source of this T cell receptor beta chain is a study of blood T cells in healthy people across ages. V shed 4 bases and J shed 6 bases, with 14 bases lying between them. CDR1 SGHRS and CDR2 YFSETQ come from the germline V gene. The length of the CDR3 is 13 residues. It was with a sample-barcoded 5' primer and a J-beta primer mix that a second PCR of about 6 to 12 cycles was run. Individual samples furnished no less than 3 million CDR3-containing paired-end reads apiece. MiXCR was run by TCRdb on the 5' RACE reads, yielding one entry per CDR3 protein. The table shows 800,000 to 900,000 distinct CDR3 sequences, with roughly 60% occurring only once. Total RNA amounts of at least 6 micrograms were extracted per sample. The sample holds a few counts of this clonotype.

This sequence was found in a young man in good health. The source material was blood. The chain employs TRBV5-1 and TRBJ2-7; D is perhaps TRBD1 or TRBD2 (5 bases each). The CDR3 loop is CASSARGPFEQYF. CDR3 coding DNA: TGCGCCAGCAGCGCCCGGGGCCCATTCGAGCAGTACTTC.